The T cell receptor (beta chain) described here comes from a study of response to subunit inactivated influenza vaccine. This clonotype occurred a few times. TCRdb re-derived calls from the RT-PCR reads in MiXCR, one entry per CDR3 protein. Among hundreds of thousands of distinct CDR3 sequences listed, approximately 10% were seen once. The data also belong to a second study, concerning T cells expressing NK-cell markers. From that paper: Researchers built TCR beta cDNA using 5'RACE template switching with UMIs. The authors sequenced eight donors, of whom seven were HCMV-seropositive and one was seronegative.

The material was PBMCs from blood, obtained on the day of vaccination. This receptor was taken from a middle-aged man who received an inactivated influenza vaccine.

The CDR3 loop is CASSPGQGGQNFYEQYF. In DNA form, the CDR3 reads TGTGCCAGCAGCCCTGGACAGGGAGGCCAGAACTTCTACGAGCAGTACTTC. The chain employs TRBV5-4 and TRBJ2-7; 8 nucleotides agree with TRBD1. This CDR3 spans 17 amino acids. The germline gives CDR1 SGHNT, CDR2 YYREEE (reference sequence). The V segment lost 4 bases and the J segment 3 bases; nucleotides outside the gene matches: 15.